This TCR beta chain was documented in a study of CD8+ T cells in alopecia areata. This CDR3 is built from 15 residues. Trimming removed 3 bases from V and 1 base from J, with 10 bases in between. Germline loops: CDR1 SGHRS, CDR2 YFSETQ. Sequencing templates came from extracted RNA that was reverse transcribed into cDNA. Measured with immunoSEQ multiplex PCR; TCRdb has only the in-frame clones, and not every one. Of around 270,000 clones listed, roughly 64% are singletons. As regards this clone: Its antigen is unknown.

Treatment of the sample: oral pan-JAK inhibitor, 5-10 mg twice daily. Alopecia areata patients provided lesional scalp punch biopsies and peripheral blood, both collected for the study. Broader study findings: Only a single nonresponder existed, so baseline CD8+ expansion links stay unclear. Clarity of TCR sharing across patients fell short of that in mice, possibly HLA-related. Clonality in lesional scalp, especially alopecia totalis/universalis, exceeded that of normal scalp.

This receptor was taken from a human donor with alopecia areata. J is TRBJ2-2 and V is TRBV5-1; a possible D gene is TRBD1 (6 bases). The sequencing used CD4+ T cells sorted from blood, collected at week 24, from a patient treated with tofacitinib. The CDR3 bases are TGCGCCAGCAGCTCCGGACAGCTGAACACCGGGGAGCTGTTTTTT. Translated, it gives CASSSGQLNTGELFF.